A selection of T cell receptor beta chains follows, all from one sample in a study of blood T cell repertoires in COVID-19. Here immunoSEQ multiplex PCR was the method, and the copy in TCRdb shows in-frame clones only, minus some. The sample records about 91,000 clones, 70% to 80% being singletons. Input material: peripheral blood. The receptors derive from a man in his sixties or seventies with acute or convalescent COVID-19. The CDR3 runs from the conserved cysteine through the conserved F or W.

V gene	J gene	CDR3 protein
TRBV3-1/TRBV3-2	TRBJ1-2	CASSQGTGFYGYTF
TRBV19	TRBJ1-1	CASSQGWNTEAFF
TRBV19	TRBJ2-7	CASSISITGGNPYEQYF
TRBV9	TRBJ1-2	CASSVGGQATNGYTF
TRBV29-1	TRBJ2-7	CSVVVSFEQYF
TRBV19	TRBJ2-2	CASSPTVFSFTGELFF
TRBV18	TRBJ2-1	CASSSKGLARGSYNEQFF
TRBV28	TRBJ2-5	CASSLSATSGRGGQETQYF
TRBV9	TRBJ2-6	CASSARDSGANVLTF
TRBV4-1	TRBJ1-2	CASSQALGTGGLYGYTF
TRBV15	TRBJ2-5	CATSRVIGIQETQYF
TRBV12-5	TRBJ2-3	CASGTSGRASDTQYF
TRBV28	TRBJ2-7	CASSSLFISYEQYF
TRBV3-1/TRBV3-2	TRBJ1-2	CASSQGRTVNYGYTF
TRBV2	TRBJ1-6	CASSVLAGDSPLHF
TRBV5-1	TRBJ1-3	CASSPLLTGQGVDTIYF
TRBV6-5	TRBJ1-4	CASSWTTGRSEKLFF
TRBV18	TRBJ1-3	CASSFQQGSGNTIYF
TRBV5-1	TRBJ1-1	CASSFGGAAFEAFF
TRBV7-9	TRBJ1-6	CASSPWTGGANSPLHF
TRBV6-5	TRBJ1-1	CASRPTGDGTEAFF
TRBV21-1	TRBJ2-7	CASSNQGYYEQYF
TRBV3-1/TRBV3-2	TRBJ1-5	CASSQGGGDQPQHF
TRBV28	TRBJ1-5	CASGYRGAGDQPQHF
TRBV5-6	TRBJ2-7	CASSLGDRGHYEQYF
TRBV3-1/TRBV3-2	TRBJ2-6	CASSRRTGGLSGANVLTF
TRBV5-1	TRBJ2-3	CASSPGTGDTDTQYF
TRBV19	TRBJ1-1	CASSGTGSSNTEAFF
TRBV7-2	TRBJ2-3	CASSLDGLAGRDTQYF
TRBV5-1	TRBJ1-2	CASSLDSSAYGYTF
TRBV28	TRBJ1-6	CAGRGRENSPLHF
TRBV6-6	TRBJ2-7	CASSYGQGAEQYF
TRBV2	TRBJ1-4	CASSDRGGEKLFF
TRBV28	TRBJ1-5	CASSLGPNQPQHF
TRBV7-9	TRBJ1-4	CASSLFVTLGATNEKLFF
TRBV6-5	TRBJ2-1	CASSSLGSGSWNEQFF
TRBV6-5	TRBJ2-1	CASSYSSGGYYNEQFF
TRBV28	TRBJ2-1	CASHERYNEQFF
TRBV5-4	TRBJ2-7	CASSPQDTYEQYF
TRBV19	TRBJ2-5	CASRRGQGQETQYF
TRBV15	TRBJ2-1	CATESSGTHNEQFF
TRBV7-2	TRBJ1-5	CASSLVGGAVGNQPQHF
TRBV7-2	TRBJ2-2	CAGGGGTGELFF
TRBV11-2	TRBJ2-1	CASSLVMSYNEQFF